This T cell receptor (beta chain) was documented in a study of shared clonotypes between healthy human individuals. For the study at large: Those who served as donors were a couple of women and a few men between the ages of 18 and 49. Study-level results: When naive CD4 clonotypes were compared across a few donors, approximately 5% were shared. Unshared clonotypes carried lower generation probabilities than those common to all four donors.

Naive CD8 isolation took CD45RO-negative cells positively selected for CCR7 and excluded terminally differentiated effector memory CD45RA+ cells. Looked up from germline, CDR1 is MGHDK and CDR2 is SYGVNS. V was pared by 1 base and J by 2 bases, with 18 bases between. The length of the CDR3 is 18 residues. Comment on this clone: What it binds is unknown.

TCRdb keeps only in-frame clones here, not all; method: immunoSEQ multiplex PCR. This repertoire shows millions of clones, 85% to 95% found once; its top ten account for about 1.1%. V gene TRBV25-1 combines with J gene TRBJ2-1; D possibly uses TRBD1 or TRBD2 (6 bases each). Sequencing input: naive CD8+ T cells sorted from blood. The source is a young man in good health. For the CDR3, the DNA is TGTGCCAGCAGTGAATCAGGAGGGGGGATGAATGCCTACAATGAGCAGTTCTTC. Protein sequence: CASSESGGGMNAYNEQFF.